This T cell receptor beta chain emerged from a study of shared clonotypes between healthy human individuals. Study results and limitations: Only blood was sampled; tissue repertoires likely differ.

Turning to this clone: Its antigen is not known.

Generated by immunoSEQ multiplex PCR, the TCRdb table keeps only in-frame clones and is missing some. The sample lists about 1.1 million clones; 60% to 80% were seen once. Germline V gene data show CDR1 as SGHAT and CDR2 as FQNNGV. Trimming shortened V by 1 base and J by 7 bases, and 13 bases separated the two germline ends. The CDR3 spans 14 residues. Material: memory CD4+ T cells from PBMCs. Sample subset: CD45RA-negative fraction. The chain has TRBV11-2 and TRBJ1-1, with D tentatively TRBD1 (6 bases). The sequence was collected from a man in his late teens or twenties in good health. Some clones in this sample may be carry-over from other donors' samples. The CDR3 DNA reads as TGTGCCAGCAGCTTAGGGCCAGGGGAGGGTGAAGCTTTCTTT. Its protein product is CASSLGPGEGEAFF. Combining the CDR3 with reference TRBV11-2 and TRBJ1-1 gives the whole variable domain EAGVAQSPRYKIIEKRQSVAFWCNPISGHATLYWYQQILGQGPKLLIQFQNNGVVDDSQLPKDRFSAERLKGVDSTLKIQPAKLEDSAVYLCASSLGPGEGEAFFGQGTRLTVV.